Below, 26 T cell receptor beta chains from the same sample are listed, as sequenced in a study of graft-versus-host responses after intestinal transplantation. Their antigens are not known. Libraries were prepared by immunoSEQ multiplex PCR; TCRdb keeps only in-frame clonotypes and omits some of them. This table has about 100,000 clones, 75% to 95% appearing once. Here the sequenced sample was unstimulated CD8+ T cells sorted from spleen or lymph node cells, taken before intestinal transplant. The receptors derive from a human donor who received an intestinal transplant.

The chain recombines TRBV7-9 with TRBJ2-7, with 11 bases fitting TRBD1. This CDR3 region has 15 residues. V lost 5 bases to trimming and J lost 2 bases; unmatched junction nucleotides: 5. The germline gives CDR1 SEHNR, CDR2 FQNEAQ (reference sequence). DNA for the CDR3: TGTGCCAGCAGCCCGGGACAGGGGGTAGCCTACGAGCAGTACTTC. Its translation is CASSPGQGVAYEQYF.

This chain links TRBV19 with TRBJ1-2; D unresolved. V was shortened by 2 bases and J by 2 bases, with 9 bases between the two germline ends. CDR3 length: 14 residues. Germline V gene lookup returns CDR1 LNHDA and CDR2 SQIVND (reference sequence). CDR3 residues: CASSIYRENYGYTF. The CDR3, as DNA: TGTGCCAGTAGTATATATCGGGAGAACTATGGCTACACCTTC.

This sequence joins TRBV7-9 and TRBJ1-1; D ambiguous. Germline values: CDR1 SEHNR, CDR2 FQNEAQ (reference sequence). V lost 2 bases and J 0 bases, leaving 7 bases between the germline ends. The CDR3 is 14 amino acids. CDR3 sequence (DNA): TGTGCCAGCAGCTTATCGAGCATGAACACTGAAGCTTTCTTT. This codes for CASSLSSMNTEAFF. The full variable domain, with the rest looked up from reference TRBV7-9 and TRBJ1-1, is DTGVSQNPRHKITKRGQNVTFRCDPISEHNRLYWYRQTLGQGPEFLTYFQNEAQLEKSRLLSDRFSAERPKGSFSTLEIQRTEQGDSAMYLCASSLSSMNTEAFFGQGTRLTVV.

The chain links TRBV15 to TRBJ2-2; 13 nucleotides agree with TRBD2. The V segment lost 5 bases and the J segment 5 bases; nucleotides outside the gene matches: 5. The germline V gene has CDR1 LNHNV and CDR2 YYDKDF (reference sequence). This CDR3 region has 16 residues. CDR3 protein: CATSGGLAGYTGELFF. In DNA, the CDR3 is TGTGCCACCAGCGGGGGACTAGCGGGATATACCGGGGAGCTGTTTTTT.

The rearrangement joins TRBV28 to TRBJ2-6; no reliable D call. With 3 bases removed from V and 0 bases from J, the gap between germline ends came to 21 bases. In germline, CDR1 is MDHEN, CDR2 SYDVKM. This CDR3 has 20 residues. This chain's CDR3 is CASSFLGPRTEDSGANVLTF. The CDR3 nucleotides read TGTGCCAGCAGTTTTTTAGGGCCGAGGACCGAAGACTCTGGGGCCAACGTCCTGACTTTC. The full variable domain, in which reference TRBV28 and TRBJ2-6 provide the parts outside the CDR3, is DVKVTQSSRYLVKRTGEKVFLECVQDMDHENMFWYRQDPGLGLRLIYFSYDVKMKEKGDIPEGYSVSREKKERFSLILESASTNQTSMYLCASSFLGPRTEDSGANVLTFGAGSRLTVL.

The chain carries TRBV9 and TRBJ2-7; D is possibly TRBD2 (5 bases). The CDR3 contains 15 residues. Trimming took 0 bases from V and 0 from J, leaving 10 bases between them. Germline V gene lookup returns CDR1 SGDLS and CDR2 YYNGEE. The CDR3 loop is CASSVASSGSYEQYF. CDR3 coding DNA: TGTGCCAGCAGCGTAGCTAGCAGCGGCTCCTACGAGCAGTACTTC.

This CDR3 reads CAWSATGDEQYF. DNA for the CDR3: TGTGCCTGGAGTGCGACAGGGGACGAGCAGTACTTC. This chain connects TRBV30 to TRBJ2-7; TRBD1 matches 8 bases. This CDR3 is 12 amino acids long. The germline gives CDR1 GTSNPN, CDR2 SVGIG (reference sequence). The J segment lost 5 bases and the V segment lost 1 base, leaving 1 base of the junction unmatched.

CDR3 amino acids: CASGIVQGELTEAFF. The CDR3 region has the DNA TGTGCTAGTGGTATCGTTCAGGGTGAACTCACTGAAGCTTTCTTT. This chain connects TRBV12-5 to TRBJ1-1; possible D gene TRBD1, 5 bases. Germline assignment: CDR1 LGHNT and CDR2 FRNRAP. V dropped 5 bases and J dropped 4 bases, with 17 bases sitting between them. The CDR3 is 15 residues long.

Here the CDR3 DNA reads TGTGCCAGCAGCTTAGAGGGAGCGGGGGGCTCCCAAGAGACCCAGTACTTC. Its translation: CASSLEGAGGSQETQYF. The V gene is TRBV13, the J gene TRBJ2-5; 9 bases fit TRBD2. The junction had 7 bases not matched to a gene; V was cut back by 1 base and J by 1 base. This CDR3 spans 17 amino acids. Germline CDR1 PRHDT, CDR2 FYEKMQ (reference sequence). The full variable domain, with the rest looked up from reference TRBV13 and TRBJ2-5, is AAGVIQSPRHLIKEKRETATLKCYPIPRHDTVYWYQQGPGQDPQFLISFYEKMQSDKGSIPDRFSAQQFSDYHSELNMSSLELGDSALYFCASSLEGAGGSQETQYFGPGTRLLVL.

This chain links TRBV7-6 with TRBJ2-7; no clear D gene. This CDR3 has 17 residues. CDR1 and CDR2 from the germline V gene are SGHVS and FNYEAQ. V was clipped by 0 bases and J by 1 base, with 16 bases between them. The DNA for the CDR3 is TGTGCCAGCAGCTTAGCGCGTGGCAGTCCCCCTTCCTACGAGCAGTACTTC. This encodes CASSLARGSPPSYEQYF.

The CDR3 here is CASSLGLRTGNTQYF. The CDR3 coding sequence is TGTGCCAGCAGCTTAGGCCTCAGGACAGGGAATACCCAGTACTTC. This chain joins TRBV13 and TRBJ2-5; 8 positions agree with TRBD1. The CDR3 spans 15 residues. Per germline, CDR1 PRHDT and CDR2 FYEKMQ (reference sequence). J was trimmed by 8 bases and V by 0 bases; bases with no gene match: 8.

The gene calls are TRBV11-2 and TRBJ2-1; 9 bases line up with TRBD2. CDR3 length: 18 amino acids. V shed 0 bases, J shed 1 base, and the junction held 7 bases outside the gene matches. The germline CDR1 and CDR2 sequences are SGHAT and FQNNGV. CDR3: CASSLEVGAGGSYNEQFF. Written as DNA, the CDR3 is TGTGCCAGCAGCTTAGAGGTAGGGGCGGGAGGGTCCTACAATGAGCAGTTCTTC.

The gene calls are TRBV10-3 and TRBJ2-1; D is unresolved. V lost 4 bases and J 4 bases, leaving 8 bases between the germline ends. This CDR3 region has 13 residues. CDR1 is ENHRY, CDR2 SYGVKD, per germline. CDR3 in amino acids: CAISVSGYNEQFF. In DNA form, the CDR3 reads TGTGCCATCAGTGTTTCTGGATACAATGAGCAGTTCTTC.

To note about this clone: Just one base apart from a much larger clone, this may be a read error. The sample has other DNA sequences that encode this CDR3 too. The rearrangement links TRBV4-1 to TRBJ2-7, with D uncertain. The germline CDR1 and CDR2 sequences are MGHRA and YSYEKL. Trimming left V 9 bases short and J 0 bases short, with 18 bases between. The CDR3 is 15 amino acids. As DNA, the CDR3 is TGCGCCAGTGCCCTAAACCCGAGCTTCTCCTACGAGCAGTACTTC. It translates to CASALNPSFSYEQYF.

This clone was seen a handful of times. The chain employs TRBV6-9 and TRBJ2-7; weak D call: TRBD1 (6 bases). CDR1 MNHGY and CDR2 SVAAGI come from the germline V gene. Trimming stripped 5 bases from V and 0 bases from J, with 11 bases between. This CDR3 spans 14 amino acids. The CDR3 DNA reads TGTGCCAGCAGTGAAGGGGACACCTCCTACGAGCAGTACTTC. Its translation is CASSEGDTSYEQYF.

The chain carries TRBV6-5 and TRBJ2-1; D might be TRBD1 or TRBD2, each matching 5 bases. The CDR3 extends over 14 amino acids. The V gene's germline CDR1 is MNHEY and CDR2 SVGAGI. The ends were cut back, 6 bases at V and 4 bases at J, with 13 bases in the middle. The CDR3 DNA follows: TGTGCCAGCAGCCTCGGGGACGGATACAATGAGCAGTTCTTC. Amino acid sequence: CASSLGDGYNEQFF.

This clone is deemed medium-sized. This sequence joins TRBV6-1 and TRBJ2-6, with D unresolved. The CDR3 totals 15 residues. The V gene's germline CDR1 is MNHNS and CDR2 SASEGT. V was trimmed by 1 base and J by 0 bases, leaving 4 bases between them. CDR3 nucleotides: TGTGCCAGCAGTGAAGGGTTCTCTGGGGCCAACGTCCTGACTTTC. The encoded protein is CASSEGFSGANVLTF.

The V call is TRBV6-1, the J call TRBJ2-5, with a weak D call TRBD2 (5 bases). The germline CDR1 and CDR2 sequences are MNHNS and SASEGT. The CDR3 runs 13 residues. Between the trimmed V and J ends, which lost 3 bases and 5 bases, there was a span of 10 bases. The DNA for the CDR3 is TGTGCCAGCAGTGACTCTAGCATGGAGACCCAGTACTTC. This codes for CASSDSSMETQYF.

The CDR3 DNA sequence: TGTGCCAGCAGCTCCGGGACTAGCGGGGGCTACCGGGGCAATGAGCAGTTCTTC. Translated, it gives CASSSGTSGGYRGNEQFF. V usage is TRBV13 and J usage is TRBJ2-1, with 14 bases fitting TRBD2. After removal of 4 bases from V and 6 bases from J, the junction contained 11 bases not matched to a gene. The CDR3 extends over 18 amino acids. Germline CDR1 reads PRHDT; CDR2 reads FYEKMQ (reference sequence).

This chain joins TRBV7-4 and TRBJ1-5; 8 bases align to TRBD1. The ends lost 5 bases at V and 5 bases at J; junction bases unmatched: 8. The CDR3 totals 15 residues. Germline V lookup: CDR1 SGHVT, CDR2 SQSDAQ. This CDR3 is CASSITRTGYQPQHF. The CDR3 DNA follows: TGTGCCAGCAGCATCACCCGGACAGGGTATCAGCCCCAGCATTTT.

The CDR3 DNA reads as TGTGCCAGCAGCTTAGCCAGGGGACCCGGGGAGCTGTTTTTT. This translates into CASSLARGPGELFF. The chain has TRBV7-9 and TRBJ2-2, with D perhaps matching TRBD1 (6 bases). CDR3 length: 14 amino acids. The germline V gene encodes CDR1 SEHNR and CDR2 FQNEAQ (reference sequence). V was clipped by 0 bases and J by 6 bases, with 8 bases between them.

CDR3: CAWKGLQETQYF. CDR3 bases: TGTGCCTGGAAGGGTCTTCAAGAGACCCAGTACTTC. V usage is TRBV30 and J usage is TRBJ2-5; D uncertain. Germline assignment: CDR1 GTSNPN and CDR2 SVGIG (reference sequence). The CDR3 consists of 12 residues. Between the trimmed V and J ends, which lost 4 bases and 2 bases, there was a span of 8 bases.

This chain links TRBV6-5 with TRBJ2-7; D remains ambiguous. CDR3 length: 13 amino acids. The germline CDR1 and CDR2 sequences are MNHEY and SVGAGI. The V end lost 7 bases, the J end lost 3 bases, and 13 bases lay between the germline ends. CDR3 DNA sequence: TGTGCCAGCAAAGCCCGGGTTATCTACGAGCAGTACTTC. Encoded protein: CASKARVIYEQYF.

The V and J genes are TRBV15 and TRBJ2-3; no reliable D call. The CDR3 totals 16 residues. Trimming took off 0 bases at V and 2 bases at J, with 12 bases between the two ends. The germline CDR1 and CDR2 sequences are LNHNV and YYDKDF (reference sequence). In DNA form, the CDR3 reads TGTGCCACCAGCAGAGATGGTACGGATTACACAGATACGCAGTATTTT. It is translated as CATSRDGTDYTDTQYF.

This sequence joins TRBV6-5 and TRBJ1-2; D remains unclear. V was cut by 5 bases and J by 6 bases, with 13 bases left in between. Germline V gene data show CDR1 as MNHEY and CDR2 as SVGAGI. This CDR3 region has 13 residues. For the CDR3, the DNA is TGTGCCAGCAGTGAAGAGGGTTGGAATGGCTACACCTTC. This translates into CASSEEGWNGYTF.

The V and J genes are TRBV7-6 and TRBJ2-5; D may be TRBD1 (5 bases). V gave up 0 bases and J gave up 2 bases, with 10 bases separating them. Germline CDR1 is SGHVS and CDR2 is FNYEAQ. The CDR3 runs to 15 residues. The CDR3 DNA reads TGTGCCAGCAGCTTAGCGCTAGGGGATCAAGAGACCCAGTACTTC. It yields the protein CASSLALGDQETQYF.